These T cell receptor beta chains were read from a single sample in a study of blood T cell repertoires in COVID-19. Some clones are missing from TCRdb's copy, which holds only in-frame ones; the method was immunoSEQ multiplex PCR. Found here are around 250,000 clones, around 90% of them singletons; the top ten hold about 1.5%. The sequencing input was PBMCs or T cells enriched from blood (not recorded which). The source is a woman between 45 and 60 years old who had recovered from COVID-19. Each CDR3 is given with its conserved first and last residue. A D gene is named only where the DNA matches it firmly. A clone size is listed for some rows: how often the clone was seen (once, few, many), or a class if it is expanded.

cdr3_aa: CASSSRDTRVVETQYF
cdr3_nt: TGTGCCAGCAGTTCACGGGACACCCGCGTGGTGGAGACCCAGTACTTC
v_call: TRBV27
j_call: TRBJ2-5
clone_size: NA
d_call: NA

cdr3_aa: CASSKDRDTDNQPQHF
cdr3_nt: TGTGCCAGCAGCAAAGACCGGGACACTGACAATCAGCCCCAGCATTTT
v_call: TRBV21-1
j_call: TRBJ1-5
clone_size: NA
d_call: NA

cdr3_aa: CASSTMALTSGRAVRSYEQYF
cdr3_nt: TGCGCCAGCAGTACTATGGCTCTTACTAGCGGGAGGGCCGTCCGGTCCTACGAGCAGTACTTC
v_call: TRBV10-1
j_call: TRBJ2-7
clone_size: NA
d_call: TRBD2

cdr3_aa: CASSQPGLANSYEQYF
cdr3_nt: TGTGCCAGCAGCCAACCGGGACTAGCGAACTCCTACGAGCAGTACTTC
v_call: TRBV6-6
j_call: TRBJ2-7
clone_size: NA
d_call: TRBD2

cdr3_aa: CASSMSSRVGVAFF
cdr3_nt: TGTGCCAGCAGTATGAGTAGCAGGGTAGGGGTAGCTTTCTTT
v_call: TRBV2
j_call: TRBJ1-1
clone_size: NA
d_call: NA

cdr3_aa: CSVAQVAKNIQYF
cdr3_nt: TGCAGCGTCGCACAGGTAGCCAAAAACATTCAGTACTTC
v_call: TRBV29-1
j_call: TRBJ2-4
clone_size: once
d_call: NA

cdr3_aa: CASRPTGIGGYTF
cdr3_nt: TGTGCCAGTAGACCTACAGGGATCGGTGGCTACACCTTC
v_call: TRBV19
j_call: TRBJ1-2
clone_size: NA
d_call: NA

cdr3_aa: CSASGNLGSQETQYF
cdr3_nt: TGCAGTGCTAGTGGGAACCTCGGGAGCCAAGAGACCCAGTACTTC
v_call: TRBV20-1
j_call: TRBJ2-5
clone_size: once
d_call: NA

cdr3_aa: CATSRDRWNTEAFF
cdr3_nt: TGTGCCACCAGCAGGGACAGGTGGAACACTGAAGCTTTCTTT
v_call: TRBV15
j_call: TRBJ1-1
clone_size: NA
d_call: TRBD1

cdr3_aa: CASSLGGGTEAFF
cdr3_nt: TGCGCCAGCAGCTTGGGCGGGGGCACTGAAGCTTTCTTT
v_call: TRBV5-1
j_call: TRBJ1-1
clone_size: NA
d_call: NA

cdr3_aa: CASSLGQSMNTEAFF
cdr3_nt: TGTGCCAGCTCACTAGGACAGAGCATGAACACTGAAGCTTTCTTT
v_call: TRBV18
j_call: TRBJ1-1
clone_size: once
d_call: NA

cdr3_aa: CASSSQVEIVGELFF
cdr3_nt: TGTGCCAGCAGCTCCCAGGTCGAGATCGTCGGGGAGCTGTTTTTT
v_call: TRBV5-5
j_call: TRBJ2-2
clone_size: NA
d_call: NA

cdr3_aa: CASSLEGLEAYGDEQFF
cdr3_nt: TGCGCCAGCAGCTTGGAAGGACTAGAAGCTTATGGGGATGAGCAGTTCTTC
v_call: TRBV5-1
j_call: TRBJ2-1
clone_size: NA
d_call: TRBD2